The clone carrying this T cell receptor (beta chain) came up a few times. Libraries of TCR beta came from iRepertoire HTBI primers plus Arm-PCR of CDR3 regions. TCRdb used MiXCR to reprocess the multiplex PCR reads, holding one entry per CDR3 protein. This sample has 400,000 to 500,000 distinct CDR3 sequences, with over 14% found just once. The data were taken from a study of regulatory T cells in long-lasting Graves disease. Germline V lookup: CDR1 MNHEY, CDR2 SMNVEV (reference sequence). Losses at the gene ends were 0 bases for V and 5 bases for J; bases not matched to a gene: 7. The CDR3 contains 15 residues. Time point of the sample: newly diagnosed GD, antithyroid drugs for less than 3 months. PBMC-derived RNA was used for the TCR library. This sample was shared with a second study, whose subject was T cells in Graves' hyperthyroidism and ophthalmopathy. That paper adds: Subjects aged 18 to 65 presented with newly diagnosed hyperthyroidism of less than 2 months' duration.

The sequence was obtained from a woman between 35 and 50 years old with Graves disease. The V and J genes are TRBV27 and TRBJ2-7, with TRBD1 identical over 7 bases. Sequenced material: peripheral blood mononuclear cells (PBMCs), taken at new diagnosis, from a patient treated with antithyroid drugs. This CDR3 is CASSLSLTGLHEQYF. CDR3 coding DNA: TGTGCCAGCAGTTTATCGCTGACAGGGCTCCACGAGCAGTACTTC.